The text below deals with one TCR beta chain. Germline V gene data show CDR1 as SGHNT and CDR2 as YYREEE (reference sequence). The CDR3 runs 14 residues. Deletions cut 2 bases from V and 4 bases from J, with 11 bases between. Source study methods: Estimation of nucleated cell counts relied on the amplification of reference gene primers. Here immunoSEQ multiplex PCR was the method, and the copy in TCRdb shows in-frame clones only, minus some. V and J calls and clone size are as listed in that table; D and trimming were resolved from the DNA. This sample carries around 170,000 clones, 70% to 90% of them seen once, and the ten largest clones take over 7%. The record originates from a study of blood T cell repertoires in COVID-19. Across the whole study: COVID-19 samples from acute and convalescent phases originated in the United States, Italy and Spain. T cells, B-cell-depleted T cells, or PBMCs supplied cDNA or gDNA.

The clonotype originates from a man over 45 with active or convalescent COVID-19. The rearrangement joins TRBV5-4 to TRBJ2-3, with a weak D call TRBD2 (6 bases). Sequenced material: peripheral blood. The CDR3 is CASSFETSADTQYF. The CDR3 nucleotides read TGTGCCAGCAGCTTCGAGACTAGTGCAGATACGCAGTATTTT.